This TCR beta chain originates from a study of response to subunit inactivated influenza vaccine. Study results and caveats: It was suggested by the authors that few new T cells are recruited by each seasonal influenza vaccination.

This CDR3 has 15 amino acids. The germline V gene encodes CDR1 SEHNR and CDR2 FQNEAQ (reference sequence). TCRdb reanalysed the RT-PCR reads using MiXCR and keeps one entry per CDR3 protein. The sample carries roughly 500,000 distinct CDR3 sequences, over 25% recorded once. On this clonotype itself: What it binds is not known. At one end, the junction sequence differs from germline, possibly due to a read error.

The gene calls are TRBV7-9 and TRBJ2-5; 8 bases map to TRBD2. The sample was CD4+ T cells sorted from PBMCs, taken more than 4 days after vaccination. The sequence came from a man aged 45-65 years who received an inactivated influenza vaccine. CDR3 amino acids: CASSLAGSTVETQYF. CDR3 sequence (DNA): TGTGCCAGCAGCCTAGCGGGTTCCACAGTAGAGACCCAGTACTTC.